This TCR beta chain stems from a study of cytomegalovirus exposure and HLA in healthy donors. Overall study: The 100 to 150 validation repertoires were reported in a later analysis to have been generated on the same platform as the roughly 670 first-cohort repertoires.

A note on this clone: Antigen specificity is unknown.

Study findings and constraints: A few of the chains that were CMV-associated were confirmed in vitro to be specific for CMV antigens.

The CDR3 consists of 19 residues. V lost 2 bases to trimming and J lost 0 bases, with 21 bases between them. Germline loops: CDR1 KGHSH, CDR2 LQKENI. Only in-frame clones appear in the TCRdb table, and some are missing; sequencing was by immunoSEQ multiplex PCR. Altogether about 200,000 clones are present, roughly 88% being singletons, with the ten largest covering more than 1.1%. The chain is built from TRBV18 and TRBJ2-3, with D perhaps TRBD1 (6 bases). Material: PBMCs. This receptor was identified in a woman aged 18-30 years in good health and CMV-seronegative. The CDR3 spells CASSPTLIRGESSTDTQYF. CDR3 bases: TGTGCCAGCTCACCAACATTAATCAGGGGAGAATCTAGCACAGATACGCAGTATTTT. Full variable domain (rest looked up from reference TRBV18 and TRBJ2-3): NAGVMQNPRHLVRRRGQEARLRCSPMKGHSHVYWYRQLPEEGLKFMVYLQKENIIDESGMPKERFSAEFPKEGPSILRIQQVVRGDSAAYFCASSPTLIRGESSTDTQYFGPGTRLTVL.